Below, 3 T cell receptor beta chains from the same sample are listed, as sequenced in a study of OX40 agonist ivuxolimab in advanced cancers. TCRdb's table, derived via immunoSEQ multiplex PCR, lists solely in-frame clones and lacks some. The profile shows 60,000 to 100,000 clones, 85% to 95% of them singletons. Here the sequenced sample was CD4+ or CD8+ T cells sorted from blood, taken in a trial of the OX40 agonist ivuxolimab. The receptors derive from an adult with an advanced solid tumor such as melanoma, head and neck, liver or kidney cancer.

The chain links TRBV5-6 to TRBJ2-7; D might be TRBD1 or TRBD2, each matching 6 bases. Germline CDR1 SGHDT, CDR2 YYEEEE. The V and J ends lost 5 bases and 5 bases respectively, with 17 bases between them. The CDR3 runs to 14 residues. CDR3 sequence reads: CASSHLVGGHEQYF. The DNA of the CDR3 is TGTGCCAGCAGTCATCTGGTGGGGGGCCACGAGCAGTACTTC.

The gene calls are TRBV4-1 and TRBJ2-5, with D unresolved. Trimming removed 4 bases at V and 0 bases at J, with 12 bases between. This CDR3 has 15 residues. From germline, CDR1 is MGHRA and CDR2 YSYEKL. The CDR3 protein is CASSPHGPYQETQYF. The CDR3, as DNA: TGCGCCAGCAGCCCCCATGGGCCGTACCAAGAGACCCAGTACTTC.

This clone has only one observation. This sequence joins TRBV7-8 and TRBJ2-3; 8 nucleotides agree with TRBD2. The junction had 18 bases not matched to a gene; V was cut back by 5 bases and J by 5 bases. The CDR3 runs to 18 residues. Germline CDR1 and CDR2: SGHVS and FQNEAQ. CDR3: CASSLSRRTSWEGDTQYF. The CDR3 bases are TGTGCCAGCAGCCTAAGCCGTCGGACTAGCTGGGAAGGAGATACGCAGTATTTT.